This is a list of T cell receptor beta chains from one sample in a study of T cell responses to AZD1222 COVID-19 vaccine. TCRdb's copy holds only in-frame clones and misses some; the assay was immunoSEQ multiplex PCR. The sample has over 150,000 clones, roughly nine tenths seen once. The starting material was peripheral blood, obtained on day 0 of MenACWY control vaccination. The receptors come from an adult in good health. CDR3s include the opening cysteine and the closing phenylalanine or tryptophan. D genes are given only for firm matches. Clone size appears in some rows only: once, few, many, or a class for an expanded clone.

j_call v_call clone_size d_call cdr3_aa cdr3_nt
TRBJ1-3 TRBV28 - - CASSAPGDTGNTIYF TGTGCCAGCAGCGCGCCCGGGGACACCGGAAACACCATATATTTT
TRBJ1-2 TRBV28 - - CASQTLASPGYTF TGTGCCAGCCAAACCCTTGCCTCTCCCGGCTACACCTTC
TRBJ2-1 TRBV11-3 - - CASSPTRGHNEQFF TGTGCCAGCAGCCCGACACGGGGGCACAATGAGCAGTTCTTC
TRBJ2-2 TRBV5-1 - - CASSPGGQNTGELFF TGCGCCAGCAGCCCCGGCGGACAGAACACCGGGGAGCTGTTTTTT
TRBJ2-7 TRBV7-2 - TRBD2 CASSPRTSEDEQYF TGTGCCAGCAGCCCTCGGACTAGCGAGGACGAGCAGTACTTC
TRBJ2-5 TRBV7-9 - TRBD2 CASSLGSGGTETQYF TGTGCCAGCAGCCTGGGCAGCGGGGGGACGGAGACCCAGTACTTC
TRBJ1-2 TRBV28 few TRBD1 CATTSGDRGYVYTF TGTGCCACCACCTCTGGGGACAGGGGGTATGTCTACACCTTC
TRBJ1-1 TRBV6-1 - TRBD1 CASSETGTGIYKTEAFF TGTGCCAGCAGTGAAACTGGGACAGGGATTTATAAGACTGAAGCTTTCTTT
TRBJ2-3 TRBV5-6 - - CASSLPGSDTQYF TGTGCCAGCAGCTTGCCAGGGTCAGATACGCAGTATTTT
TRBJ1-5 TRBV30 - - CAWSASNQPQHF TGTGCCTGGAGTGCGAGCAATCAGCCCCAGCATTTT
TRBJ2-5 TRBV5-5 - TRBD1 CASGGTGEPQETQYF TGTGCCAGCGGGGGGACAGGGGAGCCCCAAGAGACCCAGTACTTC
TRBJ1-1 TRBV10-3 - - CAISESSPGLNTEAFF TGTGCCATCAGTGAGTCGAGTCCGGGGTTGAACACTGAAGCTTTCTTT
TRBJ2-5 TRBV12-5 - TRBD2 CASALGAGGQETQYF TGTGCTAGTGCTTTAGGAGCGGGGGGCCAAGAGACCCAGTACTTC
TRBJ1-1 TRBV6-6 - - CASLGQNTEAFF TGTGCCAGCCTGGGGCAGAACACTGAAGCTTTCTTT
TRBJ1-1 TRBV7-8 - - CASSAPGDPNTEAFF TGTGCCAGCAGCGCCCCGGGGGATCCGAACACTGAAGCTTTCTTT
TRBJ1-3 TRBV5-1 - - CASSLGAAISGNTIYF TGCGCCAGCAGCTTGGGGGCAGCGATCTCTGGAAACACCATATATTTT
TRBJ1-6 TRBV6-8 once - CASSYADRYNSPLHF TGTGCCAGCAGTTACGCGGACAGATATAATTCACCCCTCCACTTT
TRBJ1-2 TRBV4-3 once TRBD1 CASSSRQGVNYGYTF TGCGCCAGCAGCTCCCGACAGGGGGTTAACTATGGCTACACCTTC
TRBJ1-1 TRBV12-5 - - CASGLYVGGRTEAFF TGTGCTAGTGGTTTGTATGTGGGAGGTCGGACTGAAGCTTTCTTT
TRBJ2-7 TRBV3-1/TRBV3-2 - TRBD2 CASSQGGPLAGSEQYF TGTGCCAGCAGCCAGGGGGGACCACTAGCGGGATCCGAGCAGTACTTC
TRBJ2-7 TRBV10-3 once TRBD2 CAIRDSSGSSYEQYF TGTGCCATCAGAGACTCTAGCGGGAGTTCCTACGAGCAGTACTTC
TRBJ2-2 TRBV2 - - CASSASPYGELFF TGTGCCAGCAGTGCCTCCCCGTATGGGGAGCTGTTTTTT
TRBJ1-1 TRBV6-5 - - CACGGGEELEAFF TGTGCCTGCGGAGGGGGAGAGGAGCTTGAAGCTTTCTTT
TRBJ2-1 TRBV5-1 - - CASSFHTESSYNEQFF TGCGCCAGCAGCTTTCACACGGAGAGCTCCTACAATGAGCAGTTCTTC
TRBJ2-1 TRBV5-1 - - CASSSPSGFNNEQFF TGCGCCAGCAGCTCTCCCAGCGGGTTCAACAATGAGCAGTTCTTC
TRBJ1-1 TRBV7-2 - TRBD1 CASSVALGTGGTEAFF TGTGCCAGCAGCGTAGCCCTCGGGACAGGGGGCACTGAAGCTTTCTTT
TRBJ2-2 TRBV24-1 - - CATSDFRGASTGELFF TGTGCCACCAGTGATTTTCGGGGGGCCTCCACCGGGGAGCTGTTTTTT
TRBJ2-5 TRBV5-1 - TRBD2 CASSLISGGASETQYF TGCGCCAGCAGCTTGATTAGCGGGGGGGCATCTGAGACCCAGTACTTC
TRBJ2-4 TRBV19 - - CASSPTGGYIQYF TGTGCCAGTAGCCCCACGGGGGGCTACATTCAGTACTTC
TRBJ2-7 TRBV7-9 - TRBD1 CAVHRGMSEQYF TGTGCCGTCCACAGGGGTATGAGCGAGCAGTACTTC
TRBJ2-1 TRBV27 - TRBD2 CASSLLTSGRSSYNEQFF TGTGCCAGCAGTTTATTGACTAGCGGGAGGAGCTCCTACAATGAGCAGTTCTTC
TRBJ2-1 TRBV7-8 - - CASSLGWSIRYNEQFF TGTGCCAGCAGCTTAGGTTGGAGTATTAGATACAATGAGCAGTTCTTC
TRBJ2-5 TRBV9 - - CASSVVGSGEETQYF TGTGCCAGCAGCGTAGTGGGATCGGGAGAAGAGACCCAGTACTTC
TRBJ1-6 TRBV7-9 - - CASSWDSPLHF TGTGCCAGCAGCTGGGATTCACCCCTCCACTTT
TRBJ1-2 TRBV6-4 - - CASSDSQGSYGYTF TGTGCCAGCAGTGACTCACAGGGCTCCTATGGCTACACCTTC
TRBJ2-1 TRBV2 - - CASSRLDPVNSNEQFF TGTGCCAGCAGTAGGCTTGACCCCGTGAACTCCAATGAGCAGTTCTTC
TRBJ2-7 TRBV30 - - CAWSGDSEQYF TGTGCCTGGAGCGGAGACTCAGAGCAGTACTTC
TRBJ1-2 TRBV29-1 - - CSVGVTEIRYTF TGCAGCGTTGGTGTGACAGAGATACGCTACACCTTC
TRBJ1-2 TRBV14 once TRBD1 CASRNSGGSNYGYTF TGTGCCAGCAGAAACTCAGGGGGCTCCAACTATGGCTACACCTTC
TRBJ1-1 TRBV5-1 - TRBD1 CASSSLTGGDTEAFF TGCGCCAGCAGCAGTCTGACAGGGGGAGACACTGAAGCTTTCTTT
TRBJ1-5 TRBV10-3 - - CAISESSNQPQHF TGTGCCATCAGTGAAAGCAGCAATCAGCCCCAGCATTTT
TRBJ1-1 TRBV5-4 - - CASSSPTGQNTEAFF TGTGCCAGCAGCTCGCCGACAGGCCAGAACACTGAAGCTTTCTTT
TRBJ1-2 TRBV2 - - CASSEGAAYGYTF TGTGCCAGCAGTGAAGGGGCAGCCTATGGCTACACCTTC
TRBJ1-2 TRBV20-1 - - CSASGFSNYGYTF TGCAGTGCTAGTGGGTTCTCTAACTATGGCTACACCTTC
TRBJ2-3 TRBV6-5 - TRBD1 CASSWGQGVTDTQYF TGTGCCAGCAGTTGGGGACAGGGGGTCACAGATACGCAGTATTTT
TRBJ1-1 TRBV2 once TRBD1 CASSDRTGTMNTEAFF TGTGCCAGCAGTGACCGGACAGGGACCATGAACACTGAAGCTTTCTTT
TRBJ1-1 TRBV5-4 few TRBD1 CASSSHRGWDTEAFF TGTGCCAGCAGCTCGCACAGGGGATGGGACACTGAAGCTTTCTTT
TRBJ2-3 TRBV18 - TRBD1 CASSVQGADTQYF TGTGCCAGCTCCGTACAGGGGGCAGATACGCAGTATTTT
TRBJ2-5 TRBV7-9 - TRBD2 CASSPKGLAGAIQETQYF TGTGCCAGCAGCCCTAAGGGACTAGCGGGAGCCATCCAAGAGACCCAGTACTTC
TRBJ2-2 TRBV11-2 - - CASSLGHSGSAGELFF TGTGCCAGCAGCTTGGGCCATTCTGGTTCAGCCGGGGAGCTGTTTTTT
TRBJ1-6 TRBV7-9 - TRBD1 CASRWTGGSNSPLHF TGTGCCAGCAGGTGGACAGGGGGCTCTAATTCACCCCTCCACTTT
TRBJ1-6 TRBV7-9 - TRBD1 CASSLETGYNSPLHF TGTGCCAGCAGCTTAGAGACAGGGTATAATTCACCCCTCCACTTT
TRBJ2-2 TRBV28 - - CASSLRGGGFTGELFF TGTGCCAGCAGTTTAAGGGGCGGCGGGTTCACCGGGGAGCTGTTTTTT
TRBJ2-1 TRBV7-2 - - CASSLAGSNEQFF TGTGCCAGCAGCTTAGCCGGATCGAATGAGCAGTTCTTC
TRBJ2-3 TRBV7-2 - - CASSLEGLAGRDTQYF TGTGCCAGCAGCTTAGAAGGTTTGGCGGGCCGGGATACGCAGTATTTT
TRBJ1-2 TRBV6-4 few TRBD1 CASSDWDRDRGDGYTF TGTGCCAGCAGTGACTGGGACCGGGACAGGGGGGATGGCTACACCTTC
TRBJ1-2 TRBV10-3 - TRBD1 CAISESGTGGNGYTF TGTGCCATCAGTGAGTCTGGGACAGGGGGAAATGGCTACACCTTC